This TCR beta chain was captured in a study of technical replicates of blood from several donors. The method was immunoSEQ multiplex PCR; TCRdb's version includes in-frame clones alone and lacks a portion of them. The sample yields approximately 79,000 clones, roughly 91% seen once. Trimming took off 5 bases at V and 5 bases at J, with 10 bases between the two ends. The CDR3 consists of 13 residues. Germline CDR1 reads MNHEY; CDR2 reads SVGAGI. The TCR was taken from a human donor in good health. The sequenced material came from T cells isolated from PBMCs. V is TRBV6-5 and J is TRBJ2-1; possible D gene TRBD1, 5 bases. The CDR3 reads CASSSDSHNEQFF. The CDR3 region has the DNA TGTGCCAGCAGTAGCGACAGCCACAATGAGCAGTTCTTC.